This record looks at one T cell receptor beta chain sequence and its context. Other DNA sequences of this sample code for an identical CDR3. The data originate from a study of blood T cell repertoires in COVID-19. Study at large: T cells, B-cell-depleted T cells, or PBMCs provided the cDNA or gDNA that served as material.

Repertoires were generated with immunoSEQ multiplex PCR, while TCRdb's copy carries only in-frame clones and drops some. The data hold hundreds of thousands of clones, with 75% to 90% observed a single time. The CDR3 is 14 residues long. Trimming cost V 1 base and J 2 bases, with 8 bases left between them. From germline, CDR1 is SGHRS and CDR2 YFSETQ. Input material: peripheral blood. This sequence originates from a woman in her twenties or thirties with acute or convalescent COVID-19. The rearrangement links TRBV5-1 to TRBJ2-3, with a possible D match to TRBD1 (6 bases). In DNA form, the CDR3 reads TGCGCCAGCAGCTTGACAGGGCCCACAGATACGCAGTATTTT. This translates into CASSLTGPTDTQYF. The variable domain in full, with the rest retrieved from reference TRBV5-1 and TRBJ2-3, is KAGVTQTPRYLIKTRGQQVTLSCSPISGHRSVSWYQQTPGQGLQFLFEYFSETQRNKGNFPGRFSGRQFSNSRSEMNVSTLELGDSALYLCASSLTGPTDTQYFGPGTRLTVL.